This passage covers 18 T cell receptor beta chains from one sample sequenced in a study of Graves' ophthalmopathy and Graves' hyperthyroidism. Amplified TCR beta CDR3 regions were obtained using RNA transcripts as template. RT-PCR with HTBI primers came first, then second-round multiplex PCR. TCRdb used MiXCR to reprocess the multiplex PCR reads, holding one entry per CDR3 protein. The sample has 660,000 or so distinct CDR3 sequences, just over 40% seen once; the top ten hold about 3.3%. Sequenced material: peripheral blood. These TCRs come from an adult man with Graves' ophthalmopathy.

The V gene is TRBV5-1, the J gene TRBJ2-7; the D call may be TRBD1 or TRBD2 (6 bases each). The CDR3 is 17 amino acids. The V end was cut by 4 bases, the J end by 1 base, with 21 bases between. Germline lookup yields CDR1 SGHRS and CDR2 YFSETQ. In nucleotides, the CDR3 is TGCGCCAGCAGCCAAGATACCGGGGGCGCGGGGTCCTACGAGCAGTACTTC. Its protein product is CASSQDTGGAGSYEQYF.

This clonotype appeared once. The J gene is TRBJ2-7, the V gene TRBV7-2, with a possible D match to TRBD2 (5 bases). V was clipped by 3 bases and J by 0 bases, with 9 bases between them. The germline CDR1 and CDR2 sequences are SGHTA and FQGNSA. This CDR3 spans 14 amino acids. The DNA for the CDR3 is TGTGCCAGCAGCTTTCTCGGGGTCTCCTACGAGCAGTACTTC. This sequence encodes CASSFLGVSYEQYF.

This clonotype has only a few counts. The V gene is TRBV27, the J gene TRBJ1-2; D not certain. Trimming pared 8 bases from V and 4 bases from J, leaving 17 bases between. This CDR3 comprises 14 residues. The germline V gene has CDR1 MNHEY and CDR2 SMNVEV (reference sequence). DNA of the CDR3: TGTGCCAGCGGGTCTCACTCCACTCGCTATGGCTACACCTTC. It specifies CASGSHSTRYGYTF.

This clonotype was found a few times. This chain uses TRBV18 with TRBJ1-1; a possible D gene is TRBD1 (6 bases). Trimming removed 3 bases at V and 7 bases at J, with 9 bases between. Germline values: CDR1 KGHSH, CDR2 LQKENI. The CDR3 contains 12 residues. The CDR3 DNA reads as TGTGCCAGCTCACCCAGGGGTTTTGAAGCTTTCTTT. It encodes CASSPRGFEAFF. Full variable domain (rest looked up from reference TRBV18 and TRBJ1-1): NAGVMQNPRHLVRRRGQEARLRCSPMKGHSHVYWYRQLPEEGLKFMVYLQKENIIDESGMPKERFSAEFPKEGPSILRIQQVVRGDSAAYFCASSPRGFEAFFGQGTRLTVV.

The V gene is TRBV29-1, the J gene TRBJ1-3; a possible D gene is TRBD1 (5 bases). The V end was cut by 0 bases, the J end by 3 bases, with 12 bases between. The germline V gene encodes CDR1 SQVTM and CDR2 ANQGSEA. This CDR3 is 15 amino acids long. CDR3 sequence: CSVEDQGTYGNTIYF. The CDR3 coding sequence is TGCAGCGTTGAAGATCAGGGAACCTATGGAAACACCATATATTTT.

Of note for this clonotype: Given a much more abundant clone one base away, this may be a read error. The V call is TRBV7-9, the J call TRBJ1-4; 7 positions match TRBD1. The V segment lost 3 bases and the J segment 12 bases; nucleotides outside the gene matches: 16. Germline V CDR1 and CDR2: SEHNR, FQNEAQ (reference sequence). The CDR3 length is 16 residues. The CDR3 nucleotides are TGTGCCAGCAGCTTCAGGGCCGGGCACAGGGGTGAGGAACTGTTTTTT. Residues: CASSFRAGHRGEELFF.

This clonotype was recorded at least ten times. Written as DNA, the CDR3 is TGTGCCAGCAGCTTAGGACTAGCGGCTGAAGAGACCCAGTACTTC. Protein product: CASSLGLAAEETQYF. The chain uses TRBV7-7 and TRBJ2-5; 9 bases agree with TRBD2. CDR1 is SSHAT and CDR2 is FNYEAQ in the germline V gene (reference sequence). The V and J ends lost 1 base and 3 bases, in that order; junction bases with no gene match: 3. The CDR3 consists of 15 residues.

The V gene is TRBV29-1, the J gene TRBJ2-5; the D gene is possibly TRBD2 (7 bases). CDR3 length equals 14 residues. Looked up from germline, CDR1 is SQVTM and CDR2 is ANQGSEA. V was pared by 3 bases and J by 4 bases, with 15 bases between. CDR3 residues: CSVDSGGEGETQYF. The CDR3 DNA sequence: TGCAGCGTTGATTCGGGGGGCGAGGGAGAGACCCAGTACTTC.

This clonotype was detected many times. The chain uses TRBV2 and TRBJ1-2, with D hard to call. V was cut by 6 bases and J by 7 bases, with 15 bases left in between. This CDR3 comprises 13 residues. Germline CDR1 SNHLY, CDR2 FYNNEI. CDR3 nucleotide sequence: TGTGCCAGCAGCCCGATCTTGGGGTTTGGCTACACCTTC. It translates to CASSPILGFGYTF.

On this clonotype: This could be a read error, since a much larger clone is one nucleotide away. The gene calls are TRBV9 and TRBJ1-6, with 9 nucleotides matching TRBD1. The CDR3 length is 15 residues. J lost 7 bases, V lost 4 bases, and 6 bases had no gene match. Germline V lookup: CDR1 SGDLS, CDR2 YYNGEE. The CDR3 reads CASSPGDRANSPLHF. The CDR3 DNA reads TGTGCCAGCAGCCCGGGGGACAGGGCGAATTCACCCCTCCACTTT.

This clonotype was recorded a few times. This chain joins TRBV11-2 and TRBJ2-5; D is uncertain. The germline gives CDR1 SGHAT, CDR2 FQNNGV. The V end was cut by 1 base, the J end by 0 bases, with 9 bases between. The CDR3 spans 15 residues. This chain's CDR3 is CASSLVMSDQETQYF. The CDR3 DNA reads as TGTGCCAGCAGCTTAGTTATGTCAGACCAAGAGACCCAGTACTTC.

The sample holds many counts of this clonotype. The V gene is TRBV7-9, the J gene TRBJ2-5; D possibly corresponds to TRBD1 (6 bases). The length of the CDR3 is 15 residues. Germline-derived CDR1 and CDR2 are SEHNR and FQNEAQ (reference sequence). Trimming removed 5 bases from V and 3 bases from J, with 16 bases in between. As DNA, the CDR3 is TGTGCCAGCAGCCCCCAACAACAGGGTGAAGAGACCCAGTACTTC. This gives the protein CASSPQQQGEETQYF.

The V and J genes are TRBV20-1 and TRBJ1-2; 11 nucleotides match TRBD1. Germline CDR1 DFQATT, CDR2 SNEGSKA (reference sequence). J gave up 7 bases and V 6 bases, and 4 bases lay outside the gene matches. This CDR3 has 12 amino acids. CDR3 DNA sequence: TGCAGTGCGTGGACAGGGGGCGGTGGCTACACCTTC. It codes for CSAWTGGGGYTF.

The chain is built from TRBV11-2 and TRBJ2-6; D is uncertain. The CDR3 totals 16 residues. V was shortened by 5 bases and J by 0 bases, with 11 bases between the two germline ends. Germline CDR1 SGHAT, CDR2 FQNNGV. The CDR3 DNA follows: TGTGCCAGCAGCGCCCAGGCATCCTCTGGGGCCAACGTCCTGACTTTC. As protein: CASSAQASSGANVLTF.

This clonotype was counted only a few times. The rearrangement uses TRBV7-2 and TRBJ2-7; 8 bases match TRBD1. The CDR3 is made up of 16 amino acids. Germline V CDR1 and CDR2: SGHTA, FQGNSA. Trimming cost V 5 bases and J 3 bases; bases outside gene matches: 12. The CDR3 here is CASSQDSRQGIYEQYF. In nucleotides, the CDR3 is TGTGCCAGCAGCCAAGATTCCCGACAGGGGATCTACGAGCAGTACTTC.

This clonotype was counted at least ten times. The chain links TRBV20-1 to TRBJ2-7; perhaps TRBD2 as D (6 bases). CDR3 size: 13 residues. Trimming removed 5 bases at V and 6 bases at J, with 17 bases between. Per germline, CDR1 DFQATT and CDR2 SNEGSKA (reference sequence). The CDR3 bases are TGCAGTGCTGAAAAGAGACTAGGGGCCGAGCAGTACTTC. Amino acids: CSAEKRLGAEQYF.

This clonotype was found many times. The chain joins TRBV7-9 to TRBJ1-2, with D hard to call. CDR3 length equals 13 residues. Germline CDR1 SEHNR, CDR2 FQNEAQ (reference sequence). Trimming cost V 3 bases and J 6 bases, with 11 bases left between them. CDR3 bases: TGTGCCAGCAGCTTGGAGGGCTTCGATGGCTACACCTTC. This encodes CASSLEGFDGYTF.

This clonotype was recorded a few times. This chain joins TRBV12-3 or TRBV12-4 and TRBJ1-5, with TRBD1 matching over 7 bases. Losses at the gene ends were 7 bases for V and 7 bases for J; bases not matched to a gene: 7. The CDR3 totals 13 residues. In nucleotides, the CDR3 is TGTGCCAGCACCGGACAGGTAGGACAGCCCCAGCATTTT. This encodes CASTGQVGQPQHF.